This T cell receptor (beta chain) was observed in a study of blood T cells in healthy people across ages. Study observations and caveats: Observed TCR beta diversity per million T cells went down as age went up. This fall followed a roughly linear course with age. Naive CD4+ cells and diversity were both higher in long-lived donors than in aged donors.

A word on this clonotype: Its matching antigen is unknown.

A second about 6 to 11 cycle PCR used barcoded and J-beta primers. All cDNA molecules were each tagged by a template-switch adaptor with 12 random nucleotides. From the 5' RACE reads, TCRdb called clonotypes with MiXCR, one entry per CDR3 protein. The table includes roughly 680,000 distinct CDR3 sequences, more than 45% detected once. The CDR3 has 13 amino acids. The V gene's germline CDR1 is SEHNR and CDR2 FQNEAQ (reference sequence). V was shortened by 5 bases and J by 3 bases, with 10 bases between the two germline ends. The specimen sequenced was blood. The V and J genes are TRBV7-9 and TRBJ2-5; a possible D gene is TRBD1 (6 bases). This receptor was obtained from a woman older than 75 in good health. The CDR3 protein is CASSPRDKETQYF. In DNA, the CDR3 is TGTGCCAGCAGCCCCCGGGACAAAGAGACCCAGTACTTC.